Sequencing of this TCR beta chain was carried out in a study of Ad26.COV2.S vaccination and SARS-CoV-2 variants. As to treatment: roughly 18 received Ad26.COV2.S at low or high dose, single or two shots; roughly 5 received placebo; per-sample allocation not given. Specimens were obtained on day 63 following the first vaccine or placebo injection. Here immunoSEQ multiplex PCR was the method, and the copy in TCRdb shows in-frame clones only, minus some. The repertoire holds roughly 700,000 clones, with roughly 90% as singletons. Germline trimming cut 4 bases from V and 8 bases from J; bases unmatched to any gene: 4. Germline V lookup: CDR1 PRHDT, CDR2 FYEKMQ (reference sequence). CDR3 length equals 12 residues.

Sequencing used peripheral blood, obtained in a trial of Ad26.COV2.S vaccine versus placebo. This chain connects TRBV13 to TRBJ1-2, with 7 bases lining up with TRBD1. The clonotype comes from a person between 18 and 65 years old who received the Ad26.COV2.S COVID-19 vaccine or a placebo. The CDR3 loop is CASSYRGKGYTF. CDR3 DNA sequence: TGTGCCAGCAGCTACAGGGGTAAAGGCTACACCTTC.